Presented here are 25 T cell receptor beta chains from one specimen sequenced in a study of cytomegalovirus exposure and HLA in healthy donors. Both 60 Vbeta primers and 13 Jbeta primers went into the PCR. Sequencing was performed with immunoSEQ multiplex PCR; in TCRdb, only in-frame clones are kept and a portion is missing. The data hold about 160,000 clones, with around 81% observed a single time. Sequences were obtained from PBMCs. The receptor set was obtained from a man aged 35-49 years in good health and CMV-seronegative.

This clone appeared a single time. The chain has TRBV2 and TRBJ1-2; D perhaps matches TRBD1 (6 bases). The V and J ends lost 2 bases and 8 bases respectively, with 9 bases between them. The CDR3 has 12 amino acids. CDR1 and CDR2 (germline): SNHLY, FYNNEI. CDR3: CASSEQQGGYTF. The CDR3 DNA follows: TGTGCCAGCAGTGAACAACAGGGAGGCTACACCTTC.

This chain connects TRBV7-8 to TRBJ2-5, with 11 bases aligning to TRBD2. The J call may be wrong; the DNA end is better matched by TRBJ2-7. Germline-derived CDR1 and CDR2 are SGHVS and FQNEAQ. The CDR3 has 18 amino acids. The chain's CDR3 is CASSLASTSGRLFYEQYF. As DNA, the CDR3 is TGTGCCAGCAGCTTAGCCTCTACTAGCGGGAGACTCTTCTACGAGCAGTACTTC.

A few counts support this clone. This CDR3 is CASSPLMRAYNEQFF. CDR3 DNA: TGTGCCAGCAGCCCTTTGATGAGGGCATACAATGAGCAGTTCTTC. The chain recombines TRBV11-2 with TRBJ2-1; maybe TRBD2 (5 bases). The V gene's germline CDR1 is SGHAT and CDR2 FQNNGV. The CDR3 is 15 amino acids. Trimming took off 5 bases at V and 4 bases at J, with 15 bases between the two ends.

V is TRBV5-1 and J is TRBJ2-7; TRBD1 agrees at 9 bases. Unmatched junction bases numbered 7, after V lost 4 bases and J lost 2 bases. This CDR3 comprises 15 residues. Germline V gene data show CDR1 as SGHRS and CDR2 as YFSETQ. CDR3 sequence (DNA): TGCGCCAGCAGCGTGGTGGGACAGGGTACCTACGAGCAGTACTTC. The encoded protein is CASSVVGQGTYEQYF.

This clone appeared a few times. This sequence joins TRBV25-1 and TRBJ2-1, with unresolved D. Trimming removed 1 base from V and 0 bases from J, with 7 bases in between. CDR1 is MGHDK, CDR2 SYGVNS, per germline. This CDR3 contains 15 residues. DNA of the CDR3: TGTGCCAGCAGTGAATTCGAGAGCTCCTACAATGAGCAGTTCTTC. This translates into CASSEFESSYNEQFF.

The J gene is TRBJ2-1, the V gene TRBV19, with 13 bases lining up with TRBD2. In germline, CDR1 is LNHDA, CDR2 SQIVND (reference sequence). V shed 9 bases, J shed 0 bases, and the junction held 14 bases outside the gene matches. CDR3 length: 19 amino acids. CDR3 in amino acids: CASRGSGTSGVSSYNEQFF. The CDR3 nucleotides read TGTGCCAGCAGGGGTTCTGGGACTAGCGGGGTGAGCTCCTACAATGAGCAGTTCTTC. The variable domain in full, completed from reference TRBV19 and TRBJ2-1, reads DGGITQSPKYLFRKEGQNVTLSCEQNLNHDAMYWYRQDPGQGLRLIYYSQIVNDFQKGDIAEGYSVSREKKESFPLTVTSAQKNPTAFYLCASRGSGTSGVSSYNEQFFGPGTRLTVL.

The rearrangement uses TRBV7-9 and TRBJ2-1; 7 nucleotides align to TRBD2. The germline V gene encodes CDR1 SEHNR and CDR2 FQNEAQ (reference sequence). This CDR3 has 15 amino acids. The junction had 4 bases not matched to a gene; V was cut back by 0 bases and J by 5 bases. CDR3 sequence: CASSLAGGPHNEQFF. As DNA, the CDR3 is TGTGCCAGCAGCTTAGCGGGAGGGCCCCACAATGAGCAGTTCTTC.

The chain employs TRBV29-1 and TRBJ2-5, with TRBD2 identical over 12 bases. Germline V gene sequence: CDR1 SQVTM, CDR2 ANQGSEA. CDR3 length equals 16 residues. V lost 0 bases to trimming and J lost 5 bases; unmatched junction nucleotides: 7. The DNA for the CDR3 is TGCAGCGTTGAAGACGCTAGCGGGAGGGCCAGCGAGACCCAGTACTTC. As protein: CSVEDASGRASETQYF.

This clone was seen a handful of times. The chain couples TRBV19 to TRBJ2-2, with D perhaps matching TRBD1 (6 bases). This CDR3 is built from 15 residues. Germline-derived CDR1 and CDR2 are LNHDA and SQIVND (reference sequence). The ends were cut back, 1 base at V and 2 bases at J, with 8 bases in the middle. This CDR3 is CASSIVGGNTGELFF. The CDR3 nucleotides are TGTGCCAGTAGTATAGTAGGGGGTAACACCGGGGAGCTGTTTTTT.

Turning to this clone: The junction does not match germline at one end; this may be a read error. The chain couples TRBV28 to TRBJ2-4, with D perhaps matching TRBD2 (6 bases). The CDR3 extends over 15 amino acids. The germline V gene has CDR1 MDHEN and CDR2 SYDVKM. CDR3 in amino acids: CATKFSGEAKNSQYF. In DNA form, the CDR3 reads TGTGCCACCAAGTTTTCGGGGGAGGCCAAAAACAGTCAGTACTTC. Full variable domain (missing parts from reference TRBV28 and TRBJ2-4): DVKVTQSSRYLVKRTGEKVFLECVQDMDHENMFWYRQDPGLGLRLIYFSYDVKMKEKGDIPEGYSVSREKKERFSLILESASTNQTSMYLCATKFSGEAKNSQYFGAGTRLSVL.

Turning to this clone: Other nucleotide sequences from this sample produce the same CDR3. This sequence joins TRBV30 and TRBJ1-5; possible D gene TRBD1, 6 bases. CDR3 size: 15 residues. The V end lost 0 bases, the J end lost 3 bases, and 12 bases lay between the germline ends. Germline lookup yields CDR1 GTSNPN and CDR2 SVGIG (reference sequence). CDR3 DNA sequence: TGTGCCTGGAGTGTACGGTCAGGGGTCAATCAGCCCCAGCATTTT. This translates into CAWSVRSGVNQPQHF. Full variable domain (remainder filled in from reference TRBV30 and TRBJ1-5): SQTIHQWPATLVQPVGSPLSLECTVEGTSNPNLYWYRQAAGRGLQLLFYSVGIGQISSEVPQNLSASRPQDRQFILSSKKLLLSDSGFYLCAWSVRSGVNQPQHFGDGTRLSIL.

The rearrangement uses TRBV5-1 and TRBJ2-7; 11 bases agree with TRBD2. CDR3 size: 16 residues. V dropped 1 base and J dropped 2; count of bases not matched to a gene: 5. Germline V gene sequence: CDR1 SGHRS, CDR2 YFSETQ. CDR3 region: CASSLTSGSPTYEQYF. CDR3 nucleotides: TGCGCCAGCAGCTTGACTAGCGGGAGCCCAACCTACGAGCAGTACTTC. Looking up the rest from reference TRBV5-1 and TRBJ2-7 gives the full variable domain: KAGVTQTPRYLIKTRGQQVTLSCSPISGHRSVSWYQQTPGQGLQFLFEYFSETQRNKGNFPGRFSGRQFSNSRSEMNVSTLELGDSALYLCASSLTSGSPTYEQYFGPGTRLTVT.

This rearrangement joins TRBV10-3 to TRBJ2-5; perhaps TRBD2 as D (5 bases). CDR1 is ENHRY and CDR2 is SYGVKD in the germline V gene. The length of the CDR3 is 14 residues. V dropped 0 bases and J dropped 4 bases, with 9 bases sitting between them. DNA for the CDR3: TGTGCCATCAGTGAGTCTCGCAGCGGAGAGACCCAGTACTTC. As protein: CAISESRSGETQYF.

CDR3 sequence reads: CASSLLENTEAFF. As DNA, the CDR3 is TGTGCCAGCAGCTTGTTAGAGAACACTGAAGCTTTCTTT. The rearrangement links TRBV5-6 to TRBJ1-1; D gene unclear. Germline CDR1 is SGHDT and CDR2 is YYEEEE. The CDR3 has 13 residues. V was cut by 1 base and J by 1 base, with 5 bases left in between.

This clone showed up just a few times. The CDR3 region is CASSVAGSNEKLFF. CDR3 bases: TGTGCCAGCAGCGTAGCGGGATCTAATGAAAAACTGTTTTTT. This sequence joins TRBV9 and TRBJ1-4, with D hard to call. CDR1 and CDR2 (germline): SGDLS, YYNGEE. V was clipped by 0 bases and J by 3 bases, with 6 bases between them. The CDR3 consists of 14 residues.

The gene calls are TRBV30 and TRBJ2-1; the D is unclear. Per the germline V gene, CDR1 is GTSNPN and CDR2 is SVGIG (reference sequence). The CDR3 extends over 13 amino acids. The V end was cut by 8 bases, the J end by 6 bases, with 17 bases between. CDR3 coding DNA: TGTGCCCAAAGACAAGGCGCCTTCAATGAGCAGTTCTTC. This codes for CAQRQGAFNEQFF.

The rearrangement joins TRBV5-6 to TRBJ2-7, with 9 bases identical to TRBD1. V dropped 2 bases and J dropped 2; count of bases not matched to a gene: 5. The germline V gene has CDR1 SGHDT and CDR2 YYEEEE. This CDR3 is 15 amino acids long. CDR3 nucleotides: TGTGCCAGCAGCTTCGGGGACAGGGCGACCTACGAGCAGTACGTC. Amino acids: CASSFGDRATYEQYV.

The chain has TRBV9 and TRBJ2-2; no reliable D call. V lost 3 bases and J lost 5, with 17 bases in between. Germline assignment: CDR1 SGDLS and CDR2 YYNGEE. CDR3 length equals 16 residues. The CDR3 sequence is CASSARRVGGTGELFF. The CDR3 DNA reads TGTGCCAGCAGCGCCCGACGGGTAGGCGGAACCGGGGAGCTGTTTTTT.

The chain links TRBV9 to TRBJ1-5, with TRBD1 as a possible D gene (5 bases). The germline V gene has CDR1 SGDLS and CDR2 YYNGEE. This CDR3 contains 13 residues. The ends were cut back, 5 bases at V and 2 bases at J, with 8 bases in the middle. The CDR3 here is CASSEQGNQPQHF. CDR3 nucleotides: TGTGCCAGCAGTGAACAGGGCAATCAGCCCCAGCATTTT.

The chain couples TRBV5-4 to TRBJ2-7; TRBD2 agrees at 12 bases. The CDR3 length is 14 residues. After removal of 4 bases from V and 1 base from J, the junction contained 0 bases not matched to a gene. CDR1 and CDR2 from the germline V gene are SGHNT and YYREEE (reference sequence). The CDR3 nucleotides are TGTGCCAGCAGCGGACTAGCGGGGTCCTACGAGCAGTACTTC. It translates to CASSGLAGSYEQYF.

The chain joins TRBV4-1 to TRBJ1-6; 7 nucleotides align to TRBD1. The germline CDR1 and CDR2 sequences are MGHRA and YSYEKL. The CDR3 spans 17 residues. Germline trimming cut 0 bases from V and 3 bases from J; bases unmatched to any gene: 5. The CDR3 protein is CASSQEQGSFYNSPLHF. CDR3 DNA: TGCGCCAGCAGCCAAGAACAGGGGAGCTTCTATAATTCACCCCTCCACTTT.

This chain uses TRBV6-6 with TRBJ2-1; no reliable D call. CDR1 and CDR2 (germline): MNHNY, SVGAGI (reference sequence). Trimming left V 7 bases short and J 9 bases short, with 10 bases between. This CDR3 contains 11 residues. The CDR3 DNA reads TGTGCCAGCACCTCCGGCGGTGAGCAGTTCTTC. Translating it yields CASTSGGEQFF.

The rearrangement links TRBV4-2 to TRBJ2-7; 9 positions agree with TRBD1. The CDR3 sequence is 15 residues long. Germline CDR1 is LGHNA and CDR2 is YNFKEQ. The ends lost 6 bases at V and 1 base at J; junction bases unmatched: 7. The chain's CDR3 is CASSTDRGTSYEQYF. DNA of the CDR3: TGTGCCAGCAGTACCGACAGGGGGACGTCCTACGAGCAGTACTTC.

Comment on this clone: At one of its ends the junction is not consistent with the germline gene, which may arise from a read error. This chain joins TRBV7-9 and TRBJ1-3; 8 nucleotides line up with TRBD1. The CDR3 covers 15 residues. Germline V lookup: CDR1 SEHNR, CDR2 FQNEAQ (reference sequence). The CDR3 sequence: CSSSSDRDSGNTIYF. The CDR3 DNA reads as TGTTCCAGCAGCTCGGACAGGGACTCTGGAAACACCATATATTTT. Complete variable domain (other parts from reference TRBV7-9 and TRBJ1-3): DTGVSQNPRHKITKRGQNVTFRCDPISEHNRLYWYRQTLGQGPEFLTYFQNEAQLEKSRLLSDRFSAERPKGSFSTLEIQRTEQGDSAMYLCSSSSDRDSGNTIYFGEGSWLTVV.

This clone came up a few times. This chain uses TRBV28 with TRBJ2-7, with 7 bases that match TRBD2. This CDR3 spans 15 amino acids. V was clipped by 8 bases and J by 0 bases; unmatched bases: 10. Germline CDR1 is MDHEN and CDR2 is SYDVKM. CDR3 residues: CASDSGGPTSYEQYF. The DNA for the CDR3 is TGTGCCAGCGATTCGGGGGGTCCTACCTCCTACGAGCAGTACTTC.